This entry lists 29 T cell receptor beta chains sequenced from one sample in a study of OX40 agonist ivuxolimab in advanced cancers. Repertoires were generated with immunoSEQ multiplex PCR, while TCRdb's copy carries only in-frame clones and drops some. The sample includes about 64,000 clones, 75% to 95% of them seen just once. Source: CD4+ or CD8+ T cells sorted from blood, taken in a trial of the OX40 agonist ivuxolimab. Source of these receptors: an adult with an advanced solid tumor such as melanoma, head and neck, liver or kidney cancer.

The chain is built from TRBV30 and TRBJ2-2, with D possibly TRBD1 on 6 matching bases. Germline CDR1 reads GTSNPN; CDR2 reads SVGIG (reference sequence). Trimming cost V 4 bases and J 8 bases, with 26 bases left between them. The CDR3 is 17 residues long. The CDR3 nucleotides are TGTGCCTGGACTCTGGTGACAGGCCTGACCTGGGGTGGGGAGCTGTTTTTT. This encodes CAWTLVTGLTWGGELFF.

V gene TRBV11-2 combines with J gene TRBJ2-7; D is perhaps TRBD2 (5 bases). Germline CDR1 reads SGHAT; CDR2 reads FQNNGV. V shed 6 bases and J shed 7 bases, with 13 bases lying between them. The CDR3 covers 12 residues. The CDR3 DNA is TGTGCCAGCAGGGAAGATACGGGGGAGCAGTACTTC. Protein product: CASREDTGEQYF.

The chain uses TRBV6-1 and TRBJ2-1, with 9 bases lining up with TRBD2. The CDR3 contains 15 residues. CDR1 is MNHNS and CDR2 is SASEGT in the germline V gene. Germline trimming cut 2 bases from V and 10 bases from J; bases unmatched to any gene: 9. In DNA, the CDR3 is TGTGCCAGCAGTGAACCGGCAGCGGGAGGCAGGGAGCAGTTCTTC. It yields the protein CASSEPAAGGREQFF.

The rearrangement links TRBV5-1 to TRBJ1-4; TRBD1 matches 11 bases. CDR1 is SGHRS and CDR2 is YFSETQ in the germline V gene. The CDR3 sequence is 16 residues long. V shed 2 bases and J 3 bases; nucleotides not matched to a gene: 3. CDR3 nucleotides: TGCGCCAGCAGCTTTGGACAGGGGGCAGCTAATGAAAAACTGTTTTTT. It yields the protein CASSFGQGAANEKLFF.

This clone came up a few times. The V gene is TRBV5-1, the J gene TRBJ1-5; no clear D. Germline CDR1 reads SGHRS; CDR2 reads YFSETQ. The CDR3 runs 14 residues. V was shortened by 4 bases and J by 0 bases, with 8 bases between the two germline ends. The CDR3 DNA is TGCGCCAGCAGCCCCGACGTTAGCAATCAGCCCCAGCATTTT. The encoded protein is CASSPDVSNQPQHF.

The chain links TRBV10-2 to TRBJ2-7, with D perhaps assigned TRBD1 or TRBD2 (6 bases each). The CDR3 is 16 residues long. Germline-derived CDR1 and CDR2 are WSHSY and SAAADI. V dropped 6 bases and J dropped 3 bases, with 21 bases sitting between them. The CDR3 spells CASREVAGRGGYEQYF. The CDR3 DNA reads as TGCGCCAGCAGAGAGGTCGCGGGCAGGGGAGGCTACGAGCAGTACTTC.

With regard to this clone: One end of the junction is discordant with germline, which a read error may explain. The J gene is TRBJ2-5, the V gene TRBV30, with D perhaps TRBD1 or TRBD2 (5 bases each). Per germline, CDR1 GTSNPN and CDR2 SVGIG (reference sequence). The CDR3 covers 12 residues. The CDR3 reads CARSMRGQTQYF. The CDR3 DNA is TGTGCCCGGAGTATGAGGGGTCAGACCCAGTACTTC.

This chain uses TRBV7-9 with TRBJ2-1, with 7 bases matching TRBD2. The ends lost 1 base at V and 2 bases at J; junction bases unmatched: 2. Germline V gene data show CDR1 as SEHNR and CDR2 as FQNEAQ (reference sequence). CDR3 length: 15 residues. The CDR3: CASSLGTRTYNEQFF. The CDR3 DNA follows: TGTGCCAGCAGCTTAGGGACTAGAACCTACAATGAGCAGTTCTTC.

Remarks on this clone: The junction departs from germline at one end; a sequencing error may be responsible. The V call is TRBV2, the J call TRBJ1-1, with 7 positions matching TRBD1. This CDR3 region has 14 residues. Germline-derived CDR1 and CDR2 are SNHLY and FYNNEI. CDR3: CASSEGGTDTEAFF. Written as DNA, the CDR3 is TGTGCCAGCAGTGAAGGAGGGACAGACACCGAAGCTTTCTTT.

CDR3 nucleotides: TGTGCCAGCACCGCCGGGGGGGAGACCCAGTACTTC. Translating it yields CASTAGGETQYF. J is TRBJ2-5 and V is TRBV7-2; TRBD2 matches 7 bases. The CDR3 runs 12 residues. Germline V gene sequence: CDR1 SGHTA, CDR2 FQGNSA. The trim removed 7 bases at V and 5 bases at J, leaving 4 bases unmatched.

The rearrangement uses TRBV5-1 and TRBJ2-3; D may be TRBD2 (5 bases). Germline CDR1 is SGHRS and CDR2 is YFSETQ. Trimming stripped 2 bases from V and 2 bases from J, with 12 bases between. This CDR3 is built from 15 residues. CDR3 DNA sequence: TGCGCCAGCAGCTTCGCGGACTCTCTCACAGATACGCAGTATTTT. Translation gives CASSFADSLTDTQYF.

The V and J genes are TRBV6-6 and TRBJ2-7; D possibly uses TRBD1 or TRBD2 (6 bases each). V lost 6 bases, J lost 2 bases, and 11 bases lay in between. CDR1 and CDR2 from the germline V gene are MNHNY and SVGAGI (reference sequence). This CDR3 contains 13 residues. This chain's CDR3 is CASRRDTPYEQYF. The CDR3 DNA reads as TGTGCCAGCAGGCGGGACACCCCCTACGAGCAGTACTTC.

This sequence joins TRBV29-1 and TRBJ2-2, with D perhaps TRBD1 (5 bases). The V end lost 6 bases, the J end lost 4 bases, and 9 bases lay between the germline ends. The CDR3 extends over 12 amino acids. Germline CDR1 and CDR2: SQVTM and ANQGSEA. Here the CDR3 reads CSVRQSTGELFF. The DNA of the CDR3 is TGCAGCGTGCGACAGTCCACCGGGGAGCTGTTTTTT.

This chain links TRBV20-1 with TRBJ2-5, with D possibly TRBD2 on 5 matching bases. CDR1 is DFQATT, CDR2 SNEGSKA, per germline (reference sequence). This CDR3 has 11 residues. V lost 4 bases and J lost 5, with 8 bases in between. The CDR3 protein is CSAIRGETQYF. The CDR3 bases are TGCAGTGCTATTCGAGGGGAGACCCAGTACTTC.

The count of this clone is one. The chain has TRBV5-1 and TRBJ2-2, with D tentatively TRBD2 (5 bases). V was pared by 5 bases and J by 6 bases, with 14 bases between. This CDR3 comprises 14 residues. Germline V CDR1 and CDR2: SGHRS, YFSETQ. The CDR3 sequence is CASSSGSNSGELFF. The CDR3 DNA reads as TGCGCCAGCAGTTCGGGGTCCAACTCCGGGGAGCTGTTTTTT.

The rearrangement joins TRBV18 to TRBJ2-1, with 11 bases identical to TRBD2. CDR3 size: 17 residues. V was clipped by 3 bases and J by 3 bases; unmatched bases: 7. CDR1 and CDR2 (germline): KGHSH, LQKENI. The CDR3: CASSPLSTSGSYNEQFF. Written as DNA, the CDR3 is TGTGCCAGCTCACCCCTCTCTACTAGCGGGAGCTACAATGAGCAGTTCTTC.

The chain employs TRBV11-3 and TRBJ1-2, with D hard to call. The V end was cut by 3 bases, the J end by 1 base, with 18 bases between. The CDR3 spans 17 residues. From germline, CDR1 is SGHNT and CDR2 YENEEA. In DNA, the CDR3 is TGTGCCAGCAGCTTCGCAACCCACTCTTGGATTAACTATGGCTACACCTTC. Translation: CASSFATHSWINYGYTF.

This chain joins TRBV7-2 and TRBJ1-2, with 8 bases matching TRBD1. J was trimmed by 4 bases and V by 1 base; bases with no gene match: 8. This CDR3 comprises 16 residues. Germline loops: CDR1 SGHTA, CDR2 FQGNSA. Here the CDR3 reads CASSLDRGARSYGYTF. As DNA, the CDR3 is TGTGCCAGCAGCTTAGACAGGGGGGCAAGGAGCTATGGCTACACCTTC.

This rearrangement joins TRBV2 to TRBJ2-5; 10 nucleotides line up with TRBD1. The CDR3 consists of 14 residues. V lost 4 bases to trimming and J lost 5 bases; unmatched junction nucleotides: 4. The germline V gene has CDR1 SNHLY and CDR2 FYNNEI. CDR3 protein: CASSGQGARETQYF. Here the CDR3 DNA reads TGTGCCAGCAGTGGACAGGGGGCGCGGGAGACCCAGTACTTC.

V usage is TRBV5-1 and J usage is TRBJ2-7; 7 bases agree with TRBD2. The germline CDR1 and CDR2 sequences are SGHRS and YFSETQ. V lost 0 bases and J lost 5; bases outside the gene matches: 2. This CDR3 comprises 13 residues. CDR3 amino acids: CASSLVAGDEQYF. The CDR3, as DNA: TGCGCCAGCAGCTTGGTTGCGGGGGACGAGCAGTACTTC.

V usage is TRBV5-4 and J usage is TRBJ2-3; 7 positions agree with TRBD2. The germline CDR1 and CDR2 sequences are SGHNT and YYREEE (reference sequence). The CDR3 sequence is 17 residues long. The V segment lost 4 bases and the J segment 3 bases; nucleotides outside the gene matches: 14. As DNA, the CDR3 is TGTGCCAGCAGCCCCTGGAACCAAGCGGGAAGAACAGATACGCAGTATTTT. Encoded protein: CASSPWNQAGRTDTQYF.

The chain uses TRBV7-6 and TRBJ2-5; no reliable D call. The DNA end is more similar to TRBJ2-7, so the J call may be wrong. This CDR3 has 14 amino acids. The germline gives CDR1 SGHVS, CDR2 FNYEAQ. CDR3 in DNA: TGTGCCAGCAGCTTAAAACGAGCCAGCTACGAGCAGTACTTC. Translated: CASSLKRASYEQYF.

The chain employs TRBV19 and TRBJ1-5, with 8 bases matching TRBD1. Germline-derived CDR1 and CDR2 are LNHDA and SQIVND (reference sequence). This CDR3 spans 15 amino acids. The junction had 2 bases not matched to a gene; V was cut back by 4 bases and J by 0 bases. The CDR3 bases are TGTGCCAGTAGTAGACAGGGGTTTAGCAATCAGCCCCAGCATTTT. Encoded protein: CASSRQGFSNQPQHF.

The chain combines TRBV2 with TRBJ1-2; weak D call: TRBD1 (6 bases). Germline V gene lookup returns CDR1 SNHLY and CDR2 FYNNEI. The germline V and J ends were trimmed by 5 bases and 7 bases, with 20 bases remaining between them. This CDR3 contains 15 residues. CDR3 DNA sequence: TGTGCCAGCAGTTCCCGGAGGGGGGGCGCAGGTGGCTACACCTTC. It translates to CASSSRRGGAGGYTF.

The chain combines TRBV7-2 with TRBJ1-2, with D possibly matching TRBD1 (6 bases). The V and J ends lost 5 bases and 4 bases respectively, with 14 bases between them. The germline V gene has CDR1 SGHTA and CDR2 FQGNSA. CDR3 size: 14 residues. CDR3 amino acids: CASSPQGGGYGYTF. CDR3 bases: TGTGCCAGCAGCCCCCAAGGGGGGGGCTATGGCTACACCTTC. Variable domain in full (rest from reference TRBV7-2 and TRBJ1-2): GAGVSQSPSNKVTEKGKDVELRCDPISGHTALYWYRQSLGQGLEFLIYFQGNSAPDKSGLPSDRFSAERTGGSVSTLTIQRTQQEDSAVYLCASSPQGGGYGYTFGSGTRLTVV.

The J gene is TRBJ1-1, the V gene TRBV11-3; no firm D call. CDR3 length: 14 amino acids. Trimming stripped 4 bases from V and 5 bases from J, with 14 bases between. Germline V gene data show CDR1 as SGHNT and CDR2 as YENEEA. The CDR3 sequence: CASSSNRFVTEAFF. In nucleotides, the CDR3 is TGTGCCAGCAGCTCTAATAGGTTCGTAACTGAAGCTTTCTTT.

The chain uses TRBV9 and TRBJ2-5, with 9 bases fitting TRBD2. Per the germline V gene, CDR1 is SGDLS and CDR2 is YYNGEE. The trim removed 3 bases at V and 0 bases at J, leaving 9 bases unmatched. This CDR3 spans 17 amino acids. CDR3 protein: CASSETQLAGHQETQYF. The CDR3 DNA is TGTGCCAGCAGCGAGACGCAACTAGCGGGCCACCAAGAGACCCAGTACTTC.

This chain connects TRBV18 to TRBJ2-5; D is unclear. Trimming left V 2 bases short and J 5 bases short, with 6 bases between. CDR1 is KGHSH and CDR2 is LQKENI in the germline V gene. CDR3 length: 12 amino acids. This CDR3 is CASSPIGETQYF. CDR3 nucleotides: TGTGCCAGCTCACCAATCGGGGAGACCCAGTACTTC.

The count of this clone is one. The rearrangement joins TRBV6-5 to TRBJ2-5, with a weak D call TRBD2 (5 bases). Trimming took 6 bases from V and 3 from J, leaving 11 bases between them. This CDR3 contains 13 residues. CDR1 is MNHEY and CDR2 is SVGAGI in the germline V gene. CDR3 in amino acids: CASSSDWKETQYF. The CDR3 region has the DNA TGTGCCAGCAGCTCGGACTGGAAAGAGACCCAGTACTTC.